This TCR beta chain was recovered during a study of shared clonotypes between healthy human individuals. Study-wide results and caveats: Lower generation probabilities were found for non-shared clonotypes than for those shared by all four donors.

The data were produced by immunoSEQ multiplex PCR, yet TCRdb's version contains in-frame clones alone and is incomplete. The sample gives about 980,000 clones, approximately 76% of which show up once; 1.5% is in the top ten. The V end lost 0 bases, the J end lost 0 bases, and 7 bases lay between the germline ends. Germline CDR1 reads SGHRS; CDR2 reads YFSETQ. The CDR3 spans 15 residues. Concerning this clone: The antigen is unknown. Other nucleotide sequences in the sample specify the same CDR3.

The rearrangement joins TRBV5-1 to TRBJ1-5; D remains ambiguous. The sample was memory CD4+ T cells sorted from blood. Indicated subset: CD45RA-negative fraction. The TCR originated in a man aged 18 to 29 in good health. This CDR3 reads CASSLDNYSNQPQHF. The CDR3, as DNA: TGCGCCAGCAGCTTGGACAATTATAGCAATCAGCCCCAGCATTTT.